Following are 20 T cell receptor beta chains from one sample sequenced in a study of T cell responses to AZD1222 COVID-19 vaccine. Assay used: immunoSEQ multiplex PCR; TCRdb lists only in-frame clones, some missing. The data contain some 95,000 clones, approximately 86% of them singletons. Source: peripheral blood, taken on day 0 of AZD1222 vaccination. These receptors came from an adult in good health.

This clone occurred a few times. The chain carries TRBV12-3 or TRBV12-4 and TRBJ2-7; no definite D call. V lost 3 bases, J lost 2 bases, and 8 bases lay in between. The CDR3 contains 13 residues. DNA of the CDR3: TGTGCCAGCAGTTTCCGTGGGACCTACGAGCAGTACTTC. Translation: CASSFRGTYEQYF.

The CDR3 coding sequence is TGTGCCAGCAGCCAAGCGGGAACTAGCGCAAGCACAGATACGCAGTATTTT. It translates to CASSQAGTSASTDTQYF. This chain joins TRBV4-2 and TRBJ2-3, with 7 bases matching TRBD2. V dropped 1 base and J dropped 0; count of bases not matched to a gene: 7. Germline lookup yields CDR1 LGHNA and CDR2 YNFKEQ. The CDR3 consists of 17 residues.

V is TRBV6-4 and J is TRBJ1-5; perhaps TRBD1 as D (6 bases). This CDR3 comprises 14 residues. Trimming took off 10 bases at V and 3 bases at J, with 16 bases between the two ends. The germline V gene encodes CDR1 MRHNA and CDR2 SNTAGT. The CDR3 nucleotides read TGTGCCACCTTGGAGGGACATACCAATCAGCCCCAGCATTTT. Translated: CATLEGHTNQPQHF.

The J gene is TRBJ1-6, the V gene TRBV5-6; D is possibly TRBD1 (5 bases). Trimming removed 4 bases from V and 7 bases from J, with 15 bases in between. Germline CDR1 reads SGHDT; CDR2 reads YYEEEE. This CDR3 has 15 residues. The DNA for the CDR3 is TGTGCCAGCAGCCCCGCTGGGACGGGCAATTCACCCCTCCACTTT. Translating it yields CASSPAGTGNSPLHF.

The chain employs TRBV18 and TRBJ2-2; TRBD1 matches at 11 bases. J gave up 6 bases and V 0 bases, and 6 bases lay outside the gene matches. Germline CDR1 and CDR2: KGHSH and LQKENI. This CDR3 has 17 residues. CDR3 amino acids: CASSPPTGTGGAGELFF. CDR3 bases: TGTGCCAGCTCACCACCGACCGGGACAGGGGGTGCCGGGGAGCTGTTTTTT.

The rearrangement uses TRBV9 and TRBJ2-1; TRBD2 aligns across 7 bases. The CDR3 is made up of 17 amino acids. Trimming took 4 bases from V and 3 from J; bases not matched to a gene: 13. Germline V gene data show CDR1 as SGDLS and CDR2 as YYNGEE. This CDR3 reads CASSPTLRRELYNEQFF. In nucleotides, the CDR3 is TGTGCCAGCAGCCCGACCCTCCGGCGGGAGCTCTACAATGAGCAGTTCTTC.

The V gene is TRBV5-1, the J gene TRBJ1-1, with no clear D. This CDR3 is 16 amino acids long. V lost 3 bases and J lost 0, with 15 bases in between. Germline V gene sequence: CDR1 SGHRS, CDR2 YFSETQ. The CDR3 region is CASSSAGGLLNTEAFF. Here the CDR3 DNA reads TGCGCCAGCAGCTCGGCTGGAGGATTGCTGAACACTGAAGCTTTCTTT.

The chain uses TRBV12-3 or TRBV12-4 and TRBJ1-5, with no clear D. Between the trimmed V and J ends, which lost 8 bases and 7 bases, there was a span of 12 bases. This CDR3 contains 12 residues. This CDR3 is CASGSVTQPQHF. DNA of the CDR3: TGTGCCAGCGGGAGTGTTACGCAGCCCCAGCATTTT.

This clone was detected only once. The chain links TRBV18 to TRBJ1-4, with D possibly being TRBD1 (5 bases). Trimming shortened V by 8 bases and J by 2 bases, and 12 bases separated the two germline ends. Germline CDR1 reads KGHSH; CDR2 reads LQKENI. CDR3 length: 14 amino acids. As DNA, the CDR3 is TGTGCCAGCACTGGGACCGCTACTAATGAAAAACTGTTTTTT. It is translated as CASTGTATNEKLFF.

The rearrangement uses TRBV28 and TRBJ2-1; TRBD1 aligns across 9 bases. The CDR3 is made up of 15 amino acids. V was pared by 8 bases and J by 8 bases, with 13 bases of the junction left unmatched. Germline values: CDR1 MDHEN, CDR2 SYDVKM. The CDR3 sequence: CASRKGQGRLDEQFF. In DNA form, the CDR3 reads TGTGCCAGCCGTAAAGGACAGGGGAGGTTAGATGAGCAGTTCTTC. The variable domain in full, completed from reference TRBV28 and TRBJ2-1, reads DVKVTQSSRYLVKRTGEKVFLECVQDMDHENMFWYRQDPGLGLRLIYFSYDVKMKEKGDIPEGYSVSREKKERFSLILESASTNQTSMYLCASRKGQGRLDEQFFGPGTRLTVL.

The CDR3 loop reads CASSPTGGPRFNEQFF. For the CDR3, the DNA is TGTGCCAGCAGTCCGACGGGGGGGCCACGGTTCAATGAGCAGTTCTTC. The rearrangement uses TRBV5-4 and TRBJ2-1; 8 nucleotides line up with TRBD2. This CDR3 contains 16 residues. V gave up 5 bases and J gave up 6 bases; unmatched junction bases: 13. CDR1 and CDR2 from the germline V gene are SGHNT and YYREEE (reference sequence).

V is TRBV6-8 and J is TRBJ2-1, with D possibly TRBD2 on 6 matching bases. V was cut by 6 bases and J by 2 bases, with 26 bases left in between. The CDR3 has 19 residues. The V gene's germline CDR1 is MNHGY and CDR2 SAAAGT. CDR3 amino acids: CASSYLRREPWGPYNEQFF. In DNA form, the CDR3 reads TGTGCCAGCAGCTACCTTAGACGGGAGCCTTGGGGCCCCTACAATGAGCAGTTCTTC.

The gene calls are TRBV5-1 and TRBJ2-1; D may be TRBD2 (6 bases). This CDR3 spans 14 amino acids. Trimming left V 2 bases short and J 5 bases short, with 11 bases between. Germline V gives CDR1 SGHRS, CDR2 YFSETQ. CDR3 DNA sequence: TGCGCCAGCAGCTTCGTGGGGGGAAACAATGAGCAGTTCTTC. Encoded protein: CASSFVGGNNEQFF. The full variable domain, completed using reference TRBV5-1 and TRBJ2-1, is KAGVTQTPRYLIKTRGQQVTLSCSPISGHRSVSWYQQTPGQGLQFLFEYFSETQRNKGNFPGRFSGRQFSNSRSEMNVSTLELGDSALYLCASSFVGGNNEQFFGPGTRLTVL.

This rearrangement joins TRBV13 to TRBJ2-1; 8 bases fit TRBD2. This CDR3 has 19 residues. V trimming: 4 bases; J trimming: 2 bases; junction bases outside the gene matches: 16. CDR1 PRHDT and CDR2 FYEKMQ come from the germline V gene (reference sequence). The CDR3 DNA reads TGTGCCAGCAGCTCCCCGATAGCGGGGCCGGCAGGTGCCTACAATGAGCAGTTCTTC. Amino acid sequence: CASSSPIAGPAGAYNEQFF. The full variable domain, with the rest looked up from reference TRBV13 and TRBJ2-1, is AAGVIQSPRHLIKEKRETATLKCYPIPRHDTVYWYQQGPGQDPQFLISFYEKMQSDKGSIPDRFSAQQFSDYHSELNMSSLELGDSALYFCASSSPIAGPAGAYNEQFFGPGTRLTVL.

This clone was observed a few times. V gene TRBV2 combines with J gene TRBJ1-5; TRBD1 agrees at 7 bases. The germline V gene has CDR1 SNHLY and CDR2 FYNNEI. The trim removed 5 bases at V and 1 base at J, leaving 2 bases unmatched. The CDR3 sequence is 14 residues long. This chain's CDR3 is CASSQGGSNQPQHF. In DNA form, the CDR3 reads TGTGCCAGCAGTCAGGGGGGGAGCAATCAGCCCCAGCATTTT.

In its sample, this clone was seen once. The rearrangement joins TRBV14 to TRBJ1-1; the D is unclear. Germline CDR1 is SGHDN and CDR2 is FVKESK. This CDR3 has 12 residues. Between the trimmed V and J ends, which lost 4 bases and 11 bases, there was a span of 14 bases. Here the CDR3 DNA reads TGTGCCAGCAGCCTAAGGACCGGCCCGGCTTTCTTT. This translates into CASSLRTGPAFF.

A note on this clone: The identical CDR3 is also encoded by other nucleotide sequences in the sample. The CDR3 DNA is TGTGCCAGTAGTATCGGGGGCCCGAACACTGAAGCTTTCTTT. Protein product: CASSIGGPNTEAFF. The gene calls are TRBV19 and TRBJ1-1, with TRBD1 as a possible D gene (6 bases). The V and J ends lost 3 bases and 1 base respectively, with 9 bases between them. This CDR3 comprises 14 residues. The germline V gene has CDR1 LNHDA and CDR2 SQIVND (reference sequence).

The chain uses TRBV18 and TRBJ1-5, with 8 positions matching TRBD1. Germline CDR1 KGHSH, CDR2 LQKENI. This CDR3 is 14 amino acids long. V was clipped by 3 bases and J by 3 bases; unmatched bases: 1. Written as DNA, the CDR3 is TGTGCCAGCTCACCGACAGGGGTCAATCAGCCCCAGCATTTT. Amino acids: CASSPTGVNQPQHF.

V is TRBV5-4 and J is TRBJ1-6; 7 nucleotides match TRBD1. The CDR3 is 14 residues long. CDR1 SGHNT and CDR2 YYREEE come from the germline V gene (reference sequence). V was clipped by 4 bases and J by 7 bases; unmatched bases: 5. The CDR3 here is CASSTDRANSPLHF. CDR3 nucleotide sequence: TGTGCCAGCAGCACCGACAGGGCCAATTCACCCCTCCACTTT.

The genes are TRBV5-4 and TRBJ2-1, with a tentative D call TRBD2 (5 bases). CDR3 length equals 15 residues. Per the germline V gene, CDR1 is SGHNT and CDR2 is YYREEE (reference sequence). V lost 0 bases and J lost 6, with 13 bases in between. The CDR3 reads CASSLVALGGNEQFF. The CDR3 DNA reads TGTGCCAGCAGCTTGGTGGCACTAGGAGGCAATGAGCAGTTCTTC.